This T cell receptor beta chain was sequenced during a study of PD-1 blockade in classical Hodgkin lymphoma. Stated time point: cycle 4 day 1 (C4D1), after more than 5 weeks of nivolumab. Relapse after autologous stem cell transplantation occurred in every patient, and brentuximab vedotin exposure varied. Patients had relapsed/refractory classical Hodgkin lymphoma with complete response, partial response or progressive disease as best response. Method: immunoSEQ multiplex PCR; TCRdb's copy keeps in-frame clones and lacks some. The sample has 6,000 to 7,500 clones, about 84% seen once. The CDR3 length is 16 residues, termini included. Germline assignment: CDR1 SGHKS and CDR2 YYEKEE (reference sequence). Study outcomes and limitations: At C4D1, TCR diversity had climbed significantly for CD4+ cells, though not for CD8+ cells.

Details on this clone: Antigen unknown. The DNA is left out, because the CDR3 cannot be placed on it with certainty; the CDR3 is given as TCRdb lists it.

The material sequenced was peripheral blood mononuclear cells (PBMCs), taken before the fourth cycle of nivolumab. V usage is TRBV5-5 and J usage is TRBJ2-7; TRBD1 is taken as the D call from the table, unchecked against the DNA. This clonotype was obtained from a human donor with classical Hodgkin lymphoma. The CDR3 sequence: CASSFGPGLSTYEQYF.